This T cell receptor beta chain was profiled in a study of T cell responses to AZD1222 COVID-19 vaccine. Profiling relied on immunoSEQ multiplex PCR, and the TCRdb table lists in-frame clones only, not all of them. The sample holds approximately 270,000 clones, approximately 94% seen once. The junction had 10 bases not matched to a gene; V was cut back by 0 bases and J by 4 bases. The length of the CDR3 is 18 residues. CDR1 and CDR2 (germline): ENHRY, SYGVKD. Comments on this clone: Its antigen is as yet unknown.

Findings of the study overall: Only 5 or 6 individuals given AZD1222 were seropositive at baseline.

The sequence came from an adult who received the AZD1222 COVID-19 vaccine. This material consisted of peripheral blood, taken 28 days after the second AZD1222 dose. The gene calls are TRBV10-3 and TRBJ2-2; 8 nucleotides agree with TRBD2. In nucleotides, the CDR3 is TGTGCCATCAGTGAGTCAATTAGCGGGGACGCCCCCACCGGGGAGCTGTTTTTT. Protein: CAISESISGDAPTGELFF.